The next 6 T cell receptor beta chains were all read from a single sample in a study. TCRdb reanalysed the 5' RACE reads using MiXCR and keeps one entry per CDR3 protein. The sample lists 8,000 or so distinct CDR3 sequences; approximately 71% were seen once. Sequenced sample: tumor-infiltrating naive CD4+ T cells sorted from the breast tumor. Documented subset: naive CD4+ T cells, CD4+CD45RA+CD25-. These receptors were obtained from a female donor with breast cancer.

The table lists this clonotype with a few counts. This chain links TRBV5-1 with TRBJ2-4; D gene unclear. The CDR3 has 13 amino acids. The germline V gene encodes CDR1 SGHRS and CDR2 YFSETQ. Between the trimmed V and J ends, which lost 3 bases and 9 bases, there was a span of 13 bases. In DNA, the CDR3 is TGCGCCAGCAGCTCTATGGTGTCCAGCATTCAGTACTTC. Translated, it gives CASSSMVSSIQYF.

The CDR3 bases are TGTGCCAGCCAATCCGGGACAGGGGGCTTCTATGGCTACACCTTC. Protein sequence: CASQSGTGGFYGYTF. The chain carries TRBV6-5 and TRBJ1-2; TRBD1 agrees at 12 bases. This CDR3 is built from 15 residues. The germline V gene encodes CDR1 MNHEY and CDR2 SVGAGI. The junction had 8 bases not matched to a gene; V was cut back by 8 bases and J by 4 bases.

In its sample, this clonotype is large. CDR3 DNA sequence: TGCAGTGCTGGCGGGGGTAGCACAGATACGCAGTATTTT. Translated, it gives CSAGGGSTDTQYF. The gene calls are TRBV20-1 and TRBJ2-3, with 7 nucleotides matching TRBD2. Trimming removed 5 bases from V and 0 bases from J; junction bases left unmatched: 2. The CDR3 contains 13 residues. Germline V gives CDR1 DFQATT, CDR2 SNEGSKA (reference sequence).

This clonotype was seen only a few times. V usage is TRBV6-1 and J usage is TRBJ2-7; D tentatively fits TRBD1 or TRBD2 (6 bases each). Germline CDR1 reads MNHNS; CDR2 reads SASEGT. The CDR3 spans 17 residues. Trimming took off 2 bases at V and 3 bases at J, with 20 bases between the two ends. CDR3 residues: CASSEKGKGGGYYEQYF. The CDR3 DNA is TGTGCCAGCAGTGAAAAAGGCAAGGGGGGTGGGTACTACGAGCAGTACTTC.

The J gene is TRBJ1-1, the V gene TRBV6-5, with 10 bases that match TRBD1. Unmatched junction bases numbered 6, after V lost 2 bases and J lost 6 bases. Germline CDR1 reads MNHEY; CDR2 reads SVGAGI. There are 15 residues in the CDR3. CDR3 DNA sequence: TGTGCCAGCAGTTACATTGGACAGGGGGTCCCTGAAGCTTTCTTT. It encodes CASSYIGQGVPEAFF.

For the CDR3, the DNA is TGCGCCAGCAGCTTGGCGGGGCATCCCGGGGAGCTGTTTTTT. Its translation: CASSLAGHPGELFF. This chain connects TRBV5-1 to TRBJ2-2; TRBD1 or TRBD2 may be the D gene (5 bases each). The germline V gene has CDR1 SGHRS and CDR2 YFSETQ. V lost 0 bases and J 6 bases, leaving 9 bases between the germline ends. This CDR3 has 14 residues.